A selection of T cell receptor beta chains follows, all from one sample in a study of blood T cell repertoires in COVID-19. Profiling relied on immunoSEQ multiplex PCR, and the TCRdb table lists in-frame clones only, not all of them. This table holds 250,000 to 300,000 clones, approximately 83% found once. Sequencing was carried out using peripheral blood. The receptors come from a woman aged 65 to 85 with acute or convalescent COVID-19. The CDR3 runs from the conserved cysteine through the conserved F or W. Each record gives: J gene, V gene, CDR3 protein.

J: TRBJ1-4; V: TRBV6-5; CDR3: CATTGQGIEKLFF
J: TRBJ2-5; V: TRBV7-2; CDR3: CASSLLAGVYF
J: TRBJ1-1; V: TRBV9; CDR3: CASSVGQGRTEAFF
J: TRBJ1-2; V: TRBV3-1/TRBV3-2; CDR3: CASSQFRQGNGYTF
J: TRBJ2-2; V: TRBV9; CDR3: CASSVSISGAGELFF
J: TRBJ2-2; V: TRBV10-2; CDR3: CASSELVGELFF
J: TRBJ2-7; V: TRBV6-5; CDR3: CASRKAEQGRNEQYF
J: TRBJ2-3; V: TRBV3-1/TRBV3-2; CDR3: CASSPLGRRGVPADTQYF
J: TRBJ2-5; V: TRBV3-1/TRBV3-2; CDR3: CASRKTRLRQETQYF
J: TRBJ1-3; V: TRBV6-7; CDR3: CASSYRTGRRVSGNTIYF